This entry lists 8 T cell receptor beta chains sequenced from one sample in a study of STAT3 mutations in large granular lymphocyte leukemia. General study results and limits: At least one immunodominant TCR beta clonotype appeared in every T-cell large granular lymphocyte leukemia patient.

No antigen is known for these receptors. Measured with immunoSEQ multiplex PCR; TCRdb has only the in-frame clones, and not every one. Of 30,000 to 45,000 clones in the sample, roughly 88% were seen once. Specimen: PBMCs. These receptors were taken from a human donor with T large granular lymphocyte leukemia. Some clones in this sample may be carry-over from other donors' samples.

This clone was picked up one time. The J gene is TRBJ2-3, the V gene TRBV15; TRBD1 aligns across 8 bases. V gave up 5 bases and J gave up 0 bases; unmatched junction bases: 4. From germline, CDR1 is LNHNV and CDR2 YYDKDF (reference sequence). CDR3 length equals 15 residues. CDR3 sequence reads: CATSVGQGSTDTQYF. The CDR3 DNA follows: TGTGCCACCAGCGTCGGACAGGGAAGCACAGATACGCAGTATTTT. Full variable domain (missing parts from reference TRBV15 and TRBJ2-3): DAMVIQNPRYQVTQFGKPVTLSCSQTLNHNVMYWYQQKSSQAPKLLFHYYDKDFNNEADTPDNFQSRRPNTSFCFLDIRSPGLGDTAMYLCATSVGQGSTDTQYFGPGTRLTVL.

The genes are TRBV19 and TRBJ2-5; D could derive from TRBD1 or TRBD2 (5 bases each). The CDR3 length is 12 residues. V was pared by 11 bases and J by 4 bases, with 14 bases between. Germline V gives CDR1 LNHDA, CDR2 SQIVND (reference sequence). The CDR3 DNA sequence: TGTGCCCCCCCCGGGGCTGGAGAGACCCAGTACTTC. Encoded protein: CAPPGAGETQYF.

J is TRBJ1-5 and V is TRBV7-9, with D maybe TRBD1 (6 bases). CDR3 length: 15 residues. Germline V gene lookup returns CDR1 SEHNR and CDR2 FQNEAQ (reference sequence). The V gene lost 5 bases and the J gene lost 6 bases, with 17 bases spanning the gap. The CDR3 DNA reads TGTGCCAGCAGCCCCTATGGGGGGCCGAGTCAGCCCCAGCATTTT. Translation gives CASSPYGGPSQPQHF.

This chain connects TRBV7-2 to TRBJ2-7; 8 bases are shared with TRBD1. Trimming at V came to 4 bases and at J to 2 bases, leaving 7 bases not matched to a gene. The CDR3 is 15 amino acids. CDR1 is SGHTA, CDR2 FQGNSA, per germline. CDR3 DNA sequence: TGTGCCAGCAGCTCCCGACAGGGGAGAACCTACGAGCAGTACTTC. The encoded protein is CASSSRQGRTYEQYF.

This chain joins TRBV5-1 and TRBJ1-5, with a tentative D call TRBD1 (5 bases). Germline V gene lookup returns CDR1 SGHRS and CDR2 YFSETQ. The CDR3 consists of 16 residues. V shed 4 bases and J shed 2 bases, with 16 bases lying between them. CDR3 in DNA: TGCGCCAGCAGCCCGGGACCGCTGGATGGCAATCAGCCCCAGCATTTT. Its translation is CASSPGPLDGNQPQHF.

The V and J genes are TRBV2 and TRBJ1-5; D unresolved. Trimming cost V 3 bases and J 5 bases, with 23 bases left between them. The CDR3 is 18 amino acids. Germline CDR1 is SNHLY and CDR2 is FYNNEI. The CDR3 DNA reads TGTGCCAGCAGTGAGGTTTCGGCCGACCGCGAGCGCCATCAGCCCCAGCATTTT. Protein sequence: CASSEVSADRERHQPQHF.

V is TRBV7-8 and J is TRBJ2-2; D gene unclear. CDR1 SGHVS and CDR2 FQNEAQ come from the germline V gene. CDR3 size: 15 residues. The ends were cut back, 2 bases at V and 5 bases at J, with 12 bases in the middle. The CDR3 sequence is CASSLSSRFTGELFF. The CDR3 bases are TGTGCCAGCAGCTTAAGCTCCAGGTTTACCGGGGAGCTGTTTTTT.

This clone was found a few times. The chain links TRBV5-8 to TRBJ1-5; 7 positions match TRBD1. V was pared by 4 bases and J by 6 bases, with 13 bases of the junction left unmatched. The CDR3 is made up of 16 amino acids. The germline gives CDR1 SGHTS, CDR2 YDEGEE. The chain's CDR3 is CASSGRIGQVGQPQHF. The CDR3 nucleotides are TGTGCCAGCAGCGGGAGGATTGGACAGGTGGGTCAGCCCCAGCATTTT.